This entry is about one TCR beta chain. The antigen is unknown. This entry is derived from a study of cytomegalovirus exposure and HLA in healthy donors. Study-level points and caveats: Earlier analysis looked at TCR beta V segments, and most were productive about 90% or about 30% of the time. Analysis was performed later, and it showed HLA-associated TCR beta chains to be more clonally expanded than equally common others.

60 Vbeta and 13 Jbeta primers were used in PCR. Method: immunoSEQ multiplex PCR; TCRdb's copy keeps in-frame clones and lacks some. Of 140,000 to 150,000 clones in the sample, roughly 9.8% were seen once. V trimming: 7 bases; J trimming: 3 bases; junction bases outside the gene matches: 4. Looked up from germline, CDR1 is SGHAT and CDR2 is FQNNGV. This CDR3 spans 13 amino acids. This clonotype was sampled from a man aged 45-60 years in good health and CMV-seronegative. The V and J genes are TRBV11-2 and TRBJ2-3; TRBD2 matches at 7 bases. Material for sequencing was PBMCs. This CDR3 reads CASTWGGTDTQYF. CDR3 coding DNA: TGTGCCAGCACCTGGGGGGGAACAGATACGCAGTATTTT.